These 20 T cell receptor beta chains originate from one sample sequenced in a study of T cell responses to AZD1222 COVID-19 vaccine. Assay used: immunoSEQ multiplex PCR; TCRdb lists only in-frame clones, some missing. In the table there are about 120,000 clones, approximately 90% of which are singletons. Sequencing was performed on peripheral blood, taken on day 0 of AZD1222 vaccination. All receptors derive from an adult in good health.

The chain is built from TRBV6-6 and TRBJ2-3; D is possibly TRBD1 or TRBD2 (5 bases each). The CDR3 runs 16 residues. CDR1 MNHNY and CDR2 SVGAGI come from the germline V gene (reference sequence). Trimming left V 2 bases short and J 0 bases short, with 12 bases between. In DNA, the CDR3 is TGTGCCAGCAGTTACGTCCTGGGACGGAGCACAGATACGCAGTATTTT. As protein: CASSYVLGRSTDTQYF.

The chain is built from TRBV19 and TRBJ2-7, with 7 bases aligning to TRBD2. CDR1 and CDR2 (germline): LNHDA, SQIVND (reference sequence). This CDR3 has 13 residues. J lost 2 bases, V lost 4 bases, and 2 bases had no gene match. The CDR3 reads CASSKAGPYEQYF. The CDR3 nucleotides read TGTGCCAGTAGTAAAGCGGGACCCTACGAGCAGTACTTC.

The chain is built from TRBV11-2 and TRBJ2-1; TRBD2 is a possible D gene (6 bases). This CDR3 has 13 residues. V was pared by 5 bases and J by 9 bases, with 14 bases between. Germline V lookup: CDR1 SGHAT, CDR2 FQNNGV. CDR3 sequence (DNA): TGTGCCAGCAGCCGCCTTGTGGGGGGTGAGCAGTTCTTC. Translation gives CASSRLVGGEQFF.

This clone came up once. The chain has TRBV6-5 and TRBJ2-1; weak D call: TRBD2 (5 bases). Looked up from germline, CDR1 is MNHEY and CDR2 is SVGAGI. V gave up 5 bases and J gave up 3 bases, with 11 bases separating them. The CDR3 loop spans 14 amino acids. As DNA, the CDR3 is TGTGCCAGCAGTCCAGCGGTTAACTACAATGAGCAGTTCTTC. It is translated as CASSPAVNYNEQFF.

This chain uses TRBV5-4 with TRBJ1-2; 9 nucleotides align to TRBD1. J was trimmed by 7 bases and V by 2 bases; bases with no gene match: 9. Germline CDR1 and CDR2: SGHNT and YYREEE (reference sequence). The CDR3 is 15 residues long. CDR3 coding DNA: TGTGCCAGCAGCTTCCCTTTCGGGACAGGGTTTGGCTACACCTTC. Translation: CASSFPFGTGFGYTF.

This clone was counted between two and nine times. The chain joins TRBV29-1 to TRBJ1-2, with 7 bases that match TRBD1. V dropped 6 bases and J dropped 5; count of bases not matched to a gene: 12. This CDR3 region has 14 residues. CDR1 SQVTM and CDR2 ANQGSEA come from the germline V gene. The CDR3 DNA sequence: TGCAGCGTGCCGCGACAGGGCTTATGGTATGGCTACACCTTC. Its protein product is CSVPRQGLWYGYTF.

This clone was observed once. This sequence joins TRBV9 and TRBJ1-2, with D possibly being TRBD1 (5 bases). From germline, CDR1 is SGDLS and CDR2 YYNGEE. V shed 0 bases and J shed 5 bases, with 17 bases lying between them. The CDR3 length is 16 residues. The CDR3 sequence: CASSVESAGRGYGYTF. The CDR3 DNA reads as TGTGCCAGCAGCGTAGAATCCGCAGGGAGAGGGTATGGCTACACCTTC.

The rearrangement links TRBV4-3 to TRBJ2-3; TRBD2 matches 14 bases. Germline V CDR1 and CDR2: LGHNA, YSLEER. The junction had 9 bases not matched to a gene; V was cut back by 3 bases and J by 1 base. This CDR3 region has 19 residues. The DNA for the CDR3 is TGCGCCAGCAGCCAGGGGCGGACTAGCGGGAGGTGGGGCACAGATACGCAGTATTTT. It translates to CASSQGRTSGRWGTDTQYF.

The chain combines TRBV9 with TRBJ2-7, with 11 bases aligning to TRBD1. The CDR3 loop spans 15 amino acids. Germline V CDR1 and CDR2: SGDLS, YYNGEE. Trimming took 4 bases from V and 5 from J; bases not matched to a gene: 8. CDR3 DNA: TGTGCCAGCAGCCACCCGGGACAGGGGGAGGACGAGCAGTACTTC. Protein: CASSHPGQGEDEQYF.

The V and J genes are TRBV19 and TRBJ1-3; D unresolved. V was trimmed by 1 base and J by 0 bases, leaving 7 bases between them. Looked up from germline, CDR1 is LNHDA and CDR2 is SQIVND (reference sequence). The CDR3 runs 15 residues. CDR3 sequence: CASSIGGSSGNTIYF. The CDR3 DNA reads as TGTGCCAGTAGTATAGGAGGCAGCTCTGGAAACACCATATATTTT.

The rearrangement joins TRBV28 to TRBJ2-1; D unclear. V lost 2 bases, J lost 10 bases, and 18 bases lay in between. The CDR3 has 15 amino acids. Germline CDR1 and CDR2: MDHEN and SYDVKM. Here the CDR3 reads CASSLSSWSGLEQFF. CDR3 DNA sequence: TGTGCCAGCAGTTTAAGTTCGTGGTCCGGGTTAGAGCAGTTCTTC.

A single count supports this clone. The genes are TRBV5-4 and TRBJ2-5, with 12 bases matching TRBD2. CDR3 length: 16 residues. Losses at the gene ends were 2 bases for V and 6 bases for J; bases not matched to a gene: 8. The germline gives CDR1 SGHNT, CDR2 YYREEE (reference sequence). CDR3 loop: CASSFQTSGRTQTQYF. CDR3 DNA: TGTGCCAGCAGCTTCCAAACTAGCGGGAGGACGCAGACCCAGTACTTC. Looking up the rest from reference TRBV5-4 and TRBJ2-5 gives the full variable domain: ETGVTQSPTHLIKTRGQQVTLRCSSQSGHNTVSWYQQALGQGPQFIFQYYREEENGRGNFPPRFSGLQFPNYSSELNVNALELDDSALYLCASSFQTSGRTQTQYFGPGTRLLVL.

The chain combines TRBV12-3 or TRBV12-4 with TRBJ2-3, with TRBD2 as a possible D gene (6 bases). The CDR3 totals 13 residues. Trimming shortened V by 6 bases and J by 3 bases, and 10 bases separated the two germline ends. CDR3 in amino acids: CASSGDLTDTQYF. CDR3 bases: TGTGCCAGCAGCGGGGACTTGACAGATACGCAGTATTTT.

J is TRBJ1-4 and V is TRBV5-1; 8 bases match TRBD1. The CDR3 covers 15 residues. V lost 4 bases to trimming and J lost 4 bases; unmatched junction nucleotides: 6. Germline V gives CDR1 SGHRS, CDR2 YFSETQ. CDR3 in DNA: TGCGCCAGCAGCACGAGGACAGGGAGTAATGAAAAACTGTTTTTT. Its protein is CASSTRTGSNEKLFF.

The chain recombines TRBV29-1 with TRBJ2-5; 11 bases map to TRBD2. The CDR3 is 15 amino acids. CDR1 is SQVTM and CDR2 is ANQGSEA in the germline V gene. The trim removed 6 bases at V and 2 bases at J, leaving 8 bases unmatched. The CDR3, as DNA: TGCAGCGTAGACGGGACTAGCGGCCTTCAAGAGACCCAGTACTTC. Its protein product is CSVDGTSGLQETQYF.

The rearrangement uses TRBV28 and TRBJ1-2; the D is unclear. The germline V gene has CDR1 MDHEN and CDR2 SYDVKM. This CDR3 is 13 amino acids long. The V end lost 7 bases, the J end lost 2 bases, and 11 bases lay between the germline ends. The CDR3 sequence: CASTLDGNYGYTF. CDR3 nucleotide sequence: TGTGCCAGCACCTTGGACGGAAACTATGGCTACACCTTC.

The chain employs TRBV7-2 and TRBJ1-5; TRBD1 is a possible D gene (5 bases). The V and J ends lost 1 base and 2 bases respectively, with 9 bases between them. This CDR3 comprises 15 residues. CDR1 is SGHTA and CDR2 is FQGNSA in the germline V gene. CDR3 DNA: TGTGCCAGCAGCTTAGATGGGGGGGGCAATCAGCCCCAGCATTTT. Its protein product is CASSLDGGGNQPQHF.

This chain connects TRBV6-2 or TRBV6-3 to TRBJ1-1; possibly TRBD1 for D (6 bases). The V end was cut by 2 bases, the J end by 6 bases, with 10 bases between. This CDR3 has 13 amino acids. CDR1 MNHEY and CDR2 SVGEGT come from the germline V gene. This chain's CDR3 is CASSYPQGSEAFF. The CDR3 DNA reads TGTGCCAGCAGTTACCCCCAGGGGTCTGAAGCTTTCTTT.

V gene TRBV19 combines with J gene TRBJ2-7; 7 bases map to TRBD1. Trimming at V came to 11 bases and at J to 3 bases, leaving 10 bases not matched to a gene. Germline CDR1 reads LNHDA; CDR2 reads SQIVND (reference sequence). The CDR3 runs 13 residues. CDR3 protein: CAPIEQGFYEQYF. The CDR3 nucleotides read TGTGCCCCCATAGAACAGGGGTTCTACGAGCAGTACTTC.

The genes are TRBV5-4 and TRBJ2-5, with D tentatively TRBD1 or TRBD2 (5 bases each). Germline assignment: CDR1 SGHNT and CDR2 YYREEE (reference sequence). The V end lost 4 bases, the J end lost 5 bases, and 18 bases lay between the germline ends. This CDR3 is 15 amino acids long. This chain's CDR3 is CASSVPGLGTETQYF. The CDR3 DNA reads TGTGCCAGCAGCGTCCCCGGACTCGGGACGGAGACCCAGTACTTC. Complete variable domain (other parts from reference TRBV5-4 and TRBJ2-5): ETGVTQSPTHLIKTRGQQVTLRCSSQSGHNTVSWYQQALGQGPQFIFQYYREEENGRGNFPPRFSGLQFPNYSSELNVNALELDDSALYLCASSVPGLGTETQYFGPGTRLLVL.